This T cell receptor beta chain was sequenced in a study of blood T cell repertoires in COVID-19. Overall study: Acute and convalescent COVID-19 samples came from the United States, Italy and Spain. T cells, B-cell-depleted T cells, or PBMCs supplied cDNA or gDNA.

Original handling: Amplification of reference gene primers provided the estimated nucleated cell counts. Clones were sequenced by immunoSEQ multiplex PCR, and TCRdb holds only the in-frame ones, with some missing. The V and J calls and clone size come from that table; D and trimming were worked out from the DNA. The sample lists nearly 40,000 clones; about 88% were seen once. Trimming removed 1 base at V and 1 base at J, with 17 bases between. The CDR3 has 17 residues. Germline CDR1 is SGHAT and CDR2 is FQNNGV. The sequencing sample was made of peripheral blood. This clonotype originated in a man aged 50-60 years in a cohort sampled during active COVID-19. The genes are TRBV11-2 and TRBJ2-7; possibly TRBD2 for D (6 bases). Here the CDR3 reads CASSLVRGRGGSYEQYF. The CDR3 nucleotides read TGTGCCAGCAGCTTAGTGCGTGGTCGGGGAGGATCCTACGAGCAGTACTTC.